What follows describes a single T cell receptor (beta chain). These data come from a study of OX40 agonist ivuxolimab in advanced cancers. Study-level information: Of mixed ages from about 20 to 85 and averaging roughly 64 years, the group was almost 85% male. Prior anti-PD-1, anti-PD-L1 or anti-CTLA-4 therapy did not bar entry, and more than 35% had some.

The method was immunoSEQ multiplex PCR; TCRdb's version includes in-frame clones alone and lacks a portion of them. Found here are under 90,000 clones, about 92% of them singletons; the top ten hold more than 0.15%. This clonotype originated in an adult with an advanced solid tumor such as melanoma, head and neck, liver or kidney cancer. The sequencing here drew on CD4+ or CD8+ T cells sorted from blood, taken in a trial of the OX40 agonist ivuxolimab.

CDR3 sequence (DNA): TGTGCCAGCAGCCGTGACAGGGCAACCTACAATGAGCAGTTCTTC. Translating it yields CASSRDRATYNEQFF. V is TRBV7-2 and J is TRBJ2-1; TRBD1 matches 7 bases. Germline-derived CDR1 and CDR2 are SGHTA and FQGNSA. CDR3 size: 15 residues. The trim removed 5 bases at V and 2 bases at J, leaving 6 bases unmatched.